This TCR beta chain was sequenced during a study of blood T cell repertoires in COVID-19. Study-level background: Sources were T cells, B-cell-depleted T cells, or PBMCs; the material itself was cDNA or gDNA.

How the authors handled the data: By means of reference gene primer amplification, nucleated cell counts were estimated. Here immunoSEQ multiplex PCR was the method, and the copy in TCRdb shows in-frame clones only, minus some. V, J and clone size are those of that table, while D and trimming were read from the DNA. Found here are fewer than 350,000 clones, more than 75% of them singletons; the top ten hold over 2%. The sequence came from a woman aged 55-70 years in a cohort exposed to, infected with or recovered from COVID-19 (not recorded which). The sample taken for sequencing was PBMCs or T cells enriched from blood (not recorded which).

The CDR3 loop is CASTRTGGYTF. The CDR3 nucleotides are TGTGCCAGCACCAGGACAGGTGGCTACACCTTC. The chain carries TRBV12-3 or TRBV12-4 and TRBJ1-2; 7 bases align to TRBD1. This CDR3 has 11 amino acids. The V segment lost 7 bases and the J segment 7 bases; nucleotides outside the gene matches: 3.